This TCR beta chain was sequenced during a study of immune evolution from preneoplasia to lung adenocarcinoma. Study-level background: HLA loss of heterozygosity: around 6.5% AIS, roughly 15% MIA, about 30% ADC, none AAH. Study-wide findings and caveats: Top clone share appeared to fall from AAH through AIS, MIA, adenocarcinoma.

H&E slides confirmed each diagnosis, reviewed by two pathologists independently. After pathologic assessment, macro-dissection selected premalignant or tumor cells for extraction. The CDR3 has 17 residues. Losses at the gene ends were 4 bases for V and 5 bases for J; bases not matched to a gene: 8. CDR1 is MNHEY and CDR2 is SMNVEV in the germline V gene (reference sequence). The protocol was immunoSEQ multiplex PCR, while the TCRdb copy is restricted to in-frame clones and leaves out a portion. This table holds approximately 9,500 clones, 78% found once. A remark on this clone: Its antigen is as yet unknown.

Sequenced sample: FFPE minimally invasive lung adenocarcinoma tissue. The chain employs TRBV27 and TRBJ2-5; 15 nucleotides match TRBD2. This receptor was obtained from a person aged 65-85 years with lung adenocarcinoma. CDR3 DNA sequence: TGTGCCAGCAGTTCACGGCGGACTAGCGGGGGGGCGGAGACCCAGTACTTC. Its translation is CASSSRRTSGGAETQYF.